These 12 T cell receptor beta chains originate from one sample sequenced in a study of early T cells in non-severe SARS-CoV-2 infection. TCRdb re-called the 5' RACE reads through MiXCR, storing one row per CDR3 protein. The table lists 45,000 to 55,000 distinct CDR3 sequences, 5.5% to 8% of them singletons. The starting material was whole blood, obtained at baseline. These receptors originate from an adult who was a healthcare worker with PCR-confirmed SARS-CoV-2 infection or an uninfected control (not recorded which).

This clonotype was found many times. The V and J genes are TRBV7-8 and TRBJ2-7; D possibly corresponds to TRBD2 (6 bases). V gave up 8 bases and J gave up 3 bases, with 17 bases separating them. CDR1 is SGHVS and CDR2 is FQNEAQ in the germline V gene. The length of the CDR3 is 14 residues. DNA of the CDR3: TGTGCCAGCTACCCTGGGACGGGGGTCTACGAGCAGTACTTC. This translates into CASYPGTGVYEQYF.

This clonotype was seen at least ten times. The chain employs TRBV6-6 and TRBJ2-2; D tentatively fits TRBD1 or TRBD2 (6 bases each). With 7 bases removed from V and 3 bases from J, the gap between germline ends came to 15 bases. The CDR3 has 15 residues. CDR1 is MNHNY, CDR2 SVGAGI, per germline (reference sequence). CDR3 in DNA: TGTGCCAGCAACAACGGGGGCATGGACACCGGGGAGCTGTTTTTT. As protein: CASNNGGMDTGELFF.

This clonotype was seen many times. This chain uses TRBV27 with TRBJ2-5, with D unresolved. CDR1 and CDR2 (germline): MNHEY, SMNVEV (reference sequence). The CDR3 is made up of 13 amino acids. The ends were cut back, 4 bases at V and 2 bases at J, with 8 bases in the middle. CDR3 sequence: CASSSPSQETQYF. The CDR3 coding sequence is TGTGCCAGCAGTTCCCCCAGTCAAGAGACCCAGTACTTC.

This clonotype was detected ten times or more. This rearrangement joins TRBV4-3 to TRBJ1-3; D uncertain. The CDR3 loop spans 16 amino acids. The germline CDR1 and CDR2 sequences are LGHNA and YSLEER. V lost 3 bases, J lost 5 bases, and 17 bases lay in between. The CDR3 DNA reads TGCGCCAGCAGCCACTCCCGGGAAAACTCCCGAAACACCATATATTTT. Amino acid sequence: CASSHSRENSRNTIYF.

This clonotype was seen ten or more times. The rearrangement joins TRBV7-9 to TRBJ2-7; D is possibly TRBD1 or TRBD2 (5 bases each). Germline lookup yields CDR1 SEHNR and CDR2 FQNEAQ (reference sequence). Between the trimmed V and J ends, which lost 5 bases and 6 bases, there was a span of 17 bases. The CDR3 runs 14 residues. CDR3 sequence reads: CASSNLGDLSEQYF. DNA for the CDR3: TGTGCCAGCAGCAACCTGGGGGACCTCTCCGAGCAGTACTTC.

There are a few counts of this clonotype. V is TRBV7-2 and J is TRBJ1-1; no clear D gene. Germline V lookup: CDR1 SGHTA, CDR2 FQGNSA. V was trimmed by 1 base and J by 4 bases, leaving 16 bases between them. The CDR3 contains 16 residues. Here the CDR3 DNA reads TGTGCCAGCAGCTTAGTCCCAGTCGAGTTTGCCACTGAAGCTTTCTTT. Amino acids: CASSLVPVEFATEAFF.

This clonotype was observed many times. V and J are TRBV7-6 and TRBJ2-1, with a possible D match to TRBD2 (7 bases). Per germline, CDR1 SGHVS and CDR2 FNYEAQ. This CDR3 is 16 amino acids long. The V end lost 1 base, the J end lost 7 bases, and 17 bases lay between the germline ends. CDR3 sequence: CASSLGPGGQGNEQFF. The CDR3 DNA is TGTGCCAGCAGCTTAGGTCCGGGGGGCCAGGGGAATGAGCAGTTCTTC.

This clonotype was counted at least ten times. The chain combines TRBV3-1 with TRBJ2-7, with D unclear. The germline CDR1 and CDR2 sequences are LGHDT and YNNKEL (reference sequence). The V end was cut by 2 bases, the J end by 7 bases, with 6 bases between. CDR3 size: 11 residues. The CDR3 bases are TGTGCCAGCAGCCAATATAATGAGCAGTACTTC. It specifies CASSQYNEQYF.

Many counts were recorded for this clonotype. The genes are TRBV20-1 and TRBJ2-5; D gene ambiguous. The CDR3 totals 13 residues. Trimming removed 1 base at V and 2 bases at J, with 8 bases between. Germline loops: CDR1 DFQATT, CDR2 SNEGSKA (reference sequence). The CDR3 sequence is CSARGAPQETQYF. In DNA form, the CDR3 reads TGCAGTGCTAGAGGTGCTCCGCAAGAGACCCAGTACTTC.

At least ten counts were recorded for this clonotype. The chain employs TRBV20-1 and TRBJ2-1; 10 bases are shared with TRBD2. CDR1 and CDR2 from the germline V gene are DFQATT and SNEGSKA (reference sequence). The CDR3 spans 14 residues. V lost 3 bases, J lost 8 bases, and 7 bases stayed unmatched. CDR3 in amino acids: CSARKAGGQDEQFF. Here the CDR3 DNA reads TGCAGTGCTAGGAAAGCGGGGGGGCAGGATGAGCAGTTCTTC.

This clonotype was seen at least ten times. The chain recombines TRBV6-5 with TRBJ2-6; TRBD1 matches at 8 bases. The CDR3 runs to 17 residues. J gave up 0 bases and V 7 bases, and 8 bases lay outside the gene matches. Germline V gene data show CDR1 as MNHEY and CDR2 as SVGAGI. CDR3 residues: CASTGQGSFSGANVLTF. The CDR3 nucleotides read TGTGCCAGCACCGGACAGGGTAGCTTCTCTGGGGCCAACGTCCTGACTTTC.

This clonotype showed up many times. The chain combines TRBV28 with TRBJ1-5; D is undetermined. Trimming took off 2 bases at V and 10 bases at J, with 12 bases between the two ends. CDR1 MDHEN and CDR2 SYDVKM come from the germline V gene. The length of the CDR3 is 13 residues. CDR3 sequence: CASSLAQYLPQHF. CDR3 DNA sequence: TGTGCCAGCAGTTTAGCCCAGTACTTACCCCAGCATTTT.